The 8 T cell receptor beta chains reported below all come from one sample, sequenced in a study of blood T cell repertoires in COVID-19. Sequencing was performed with immunoSEQ multiplex PCR; in TCRdb, only in-frame clones are kept and a portion is missing. The table lists some 97,000 clones, 70% to 90% of them singletons. The sample taken for sequencing was peripheral blood. These receptors came from a human donor in a cohort sampled during active COVID-19.

CDR3 nucleotides: TGTGCCAGCAGCCCGGGGGGCCAGGGATGGAAGGAAGTTTTAGGAGCTTTCTTT. Translation: CASSPGGQGWKEVLGAFF. The gene calls are TRBV5-4 and TRBJ1-1, with D perhaps matching TRBD1 (6 bases). This CDR3 region has 18 residues. CDR1 and CDR2 (germline): SGHNT, YYREEE (reference sequence). Trimming pared 4 bases from V and 10 bases from J, leaving 32 bases between.

This chain joins TRBV5-5 and TRBJ1-6, with D unresolved. The V end lost 1 base, the J end lost 10 bases, and 12 bases lay between the germline ends. Germline loops: CDR1 SGHKS, CDR2 YYEKEE (reference sequence). The CDR3 is 14 amino acids. Written as DNA, the CDR3 is TGTGCCAGCAGCTTGACGGGTTTCCGCTCACCCCTCCACTTT. This gives the protein CASSLTGFRSPLHF.

This chain joins TRBV2 and TRBJ2-1; 15 bases are shared with TRBD2. CDR1 and CDR2 (germline): SNHLY, FYNNEI. CDR3 length: 18 residues. V shed 4 bases and J 0 bases; nucleotides not matched to a gene: 4. Here the CDR3 reads CASSGTSGGASSYNEQFF. The CDR3 bases are TGTGCCAGCAGTGGGACTAGCGGGGGGGCAAGCTCCTACAATGAGCAGTTCTTC.

The J gene is TRBJ2-1, the V gene TRBV7-2; D possibly corresponds to TRBD2 (6 bases). CDR3 size: 15 residues. Germline V lookup: CDR1 SGHTA, CDR2 FQGNSA. Deletions cut 1 base from V and 6 bases from J, with 13 bases between. CDR3 coding DNA: TGTGCCAGCAGCTTAGGACTAGTCACCGGCAATGAGCAGTTCTTC. Protein: CASSLGLVTGNEQFF.

The chain carries TRBV3-1 (or the pseudogene TRBV3-2) and TRBJ2-7, with D perhaps matching TRBD1 (5 bases). Germline lookup yields CDR1 LGHDT and CDR2 YNNKEL (reference sequence). This CDR3 has 13 amino acids. The V end was cut by 4 bases, the J end by 0 bases, with 7 bases between. The CDR3 nucleotides read TGTGCCAGCAGCCGACAGAGCTCCTACGAGCAGTACTTC. As protein: CASSRQSSYEQYF.

The chain couples TRBV7-9 to TRBJ1-5, with D perhaps matching TRBD1 (5 bases). Trimming stripped 5 bases from V and 7 bases from J, with 15 bases between. Germline V CDR1 and CDR2: SEHNR, FQNEAQ (reference sequence). The CDR3 loop spans 14 amino acids. CDR3 bases: TGTGCCAGCAGCCGGGACGGGGCGGGGCAGCCCCAGCATTTT. It translates to CASSRDGAGQPQHF. The full variable domain, its missing parts supplied by reference TRBV7-9 and TRBJ1-5, is DTGVSQNPRHKITKRGQNVTFRCDPISEHNRLYWYRQTLGQGPEFLTYFQNEAQLEKSRLLSDRFSAERPKGSFSTLEIQRTEQGDSAMYLCASSRDGAGQPQHFGDGTRLSIL.

The chain combines TRBV11-2 with TRBJ1-1; the D gene is possibly TRBD1 (6 bases). The CDR3 is 14 amino acids. Trimming stripped 1 base from V and 7 bases from J, with 13 bases between. Germline CDR1 reads SGHAT; CDR2 reads FQNNGV. The CDR3 here is CASSLAGAPLEAFF. The CDR3 DNA follows: TGTGCCAGCAGCTTAGCAGGGGCCCCCCTTGAAGCTTTCTTT. The full variable domain, with the rest looked up from reference TRBV11-2 and TRBJ1-1, is EAGVAQSPRYKIIEKRQSVAFWCNPISGHATLYWYQQILGQGPKLLIQFQNNGVVDDSQLPKDRFSAERLKGVDSTLKIQPAKLEDSAVYLCASSLAGAPLEAFFGQGTRLTVV.

The J gene is TRBJ1-6, the V gene TRBV3-1 (or the pseudogene TRBV3-2); D may be TRBD1 (6 bases). The CDR3 has 14 residues. From germline, CDR1 is LGHDT and CDR2 YNNKEL (reference sequence). V shed 2 bases and J shed 7 bases, with 9 bases lying between them. This CDR3 is CASSQSGGNSPLHF. CDR3 nucleotides: TGTGCCAGCAGCCAATCGGGGGGCAATTCACCCCTCCACTTT.